These 10 T cell receptor beta chains originate from one sample sequenced in a study of cytomegalovirus exposure and HLA in healthy donors. The PCR contained 60 Vbeta and 13 Jbeta primers. TCRdb's copy holds only in-frame clones and misses some; the assay was immunoSEQ multiplex PCR. Its table records about 92,000 clones. Sequencing was carried out using PBMCs. The source is a man aged 50 to 60 in good health and CMV-seropositive.

This chain joins TRBV7-2 and TRBJ2-5, with 14 bases identical to TRBD2. Germline CDR1 is SGHTA and CDR2 is FQGNSA. CDR3 length: 15 residues. Trimming took 7 bases from V and 5 from J; bases not matched to a gene: 6. CDR3 sequence (DNA): TGTGCCAGCACCGGGACTAGCGGGAGAGGGGAGACCCAGTACTTC. It specifies CASTGTSGRGETQYF. Complete variable domain (other parts from reference TRBV7-2 and TRBJ2-5): GAGVSQSPSNKVTEKGKDVELRCDPISGHTALYWYRQSLGQGLEFLIYFQGNSAPDKSGLPSDRFSAERTGGSVSTLTIQRTQQEDSAVYLCASTGTSGRGETQYFGPGTRLLVL.

The V call is TRBV4-3, the J call TRBJ2-1, with 10 bases aligning to TRBD2. The CDR3 extends over 15 amino acids. Germline V gives CDR1 LGHNA, CDR2 YSLEER. J lost 6 bases, V lost 4 bases, and 6 bases had no gene match. The CDR3 DNA is TGCGCCAGCAGCCGAGGGACTAGCGTATCCAATGAGCAGTTCTTC. Translating gives CASSRGTSVSNEQFF.

The chain employs TRBV4-3 and TRBJ1-5, with TRBD1 as a possible D gene (5 bases). The CDR3 consists of 15 residues. Germline V gene lookup returns CDR1 LGHNA and CDR2 YSLEER. Trimming shortened V by 3 bases and J by 3 bases, and 12 bases separated the two germline ends. CDR3 in DNA: TGCGCCAGCAGCCACGAGGCAGGGAACAATCAGCCCCAGCATTTT. Its translation: CASSHEAGNNQPQHF.

The chain carries TRBV19 and TRBJ2-7; D unclear. Germline V lookup: CDR1 LNHDA, CDR2 SQIVND (reference sequence). The CDR3 has 14 amino acids. The V and J ends lost 2 bases and 3 bases respectively, with 11 bases between them. The CDR3 loop reads CASSISPVNYEQYF. In nucleotides, the CDR3 is TGTGCCAGTAGTATAAGTCCAGTCAACTACGAGCAGTACTTC.

V is TRBV7-9 and J is TRBJ1-1, with 9 bases matching TRBD1. Germline V gene lookup returns CDR1 SEHNR and CDR2 FQNEAQ (reference sequence). The CDR3 consists of 16 residues. The V segment lost 3 bases and the J segment 5 bases; nucleotides outside the gene matches: 10. CDR3 nucleotides: TGTGCCAGCAGCTTTAGGACAGGGGAAGGAAGAACTGAAGCTTTCTTT. Its translation: CASSFRTGEGRTEAFF.

J is TRBJ1-2 and V is TRBV6-5; 10 positions match TRBD1. The CDR3 is made up of 13 amino acids. The trim removed 4 bases at V and 8 bases at J, leaving 4 bases unmatched. The germline gives CDR1 MNHEY, CDR2 SVGAGI. In DNA form, the CDR3 reads TGTGCCAGCAGTTCGGGGACAGGGGACGGCTACACCTTC. Translating gives CASSSGTGDGYTF.

The CDR3 loop is CAISAGRAKANYGYTF. The CDR3 nucleotides read TGTGCCATCAGTGCCGGCAGGGCTAAAGCTAACTATGGCTACACCTTC. The chain combines TRBV10-3 with TRBJ1-2, with a possible D match to TRBD1 (5 bases). The CDR3 spans 16 residues. The V end was cut by 4 bases, the J end by 0 bases, with 15 bases between. Germline CDR1 reads ENHRY; CDR2 reads SYGVKD.

The rearrangement links TRBV6-5 to TRBJ2-3, with TRBD1 matching 11 bases. This CDR3 region has 16 residues. V lost 2 bases to trimming and J lost 6 bases; unmatched junction nucleotides: 7. Per germline, CDR1 MNHEY and CDR2 SVGAGI. CDR3 protein: CASSYDAGTGGDTQYF. CDR3 in DNA: TGTGCCAGCAGTTACGACGCCGGGACAGGGGGGGATACGCAGTATTTT.

The J gene is TRBJ2-2, the V gene TRBV10-3; weak D call: TRBD2 (6 bases). There are 13 residues in the CDR3. Germline-derived CDR1 and CDR2 are ENHRY and SYGVKD. V was trimmed by 7 bases and J by 3 bases, leaving 9 bases between them. For the CDR3, the DNA is TGTGCCATCACGGGACTGGACACCGGGGAGCTGTTTTTT. Encoded protein: CAITGLDTGELFF.

In the case of this clone: The junction departs from germline at one end; a sequencing error may be responsible. V usage is TRBV29-1 and J usage is TRBJ2-1, with 11 bases fitting TRBD2. Per germline, CDR1 SQVTM and CDR2 ANQGSEA. The CDR3 has 18 residues. CDR3 DNA sequence: TGCAGCGTTATAGGGGGACTAGCGGTGCTGAGCTCCGACAATGAGCAGTTCTTC. Amino acids: CSVIGGLAVLSSDNEQFF.